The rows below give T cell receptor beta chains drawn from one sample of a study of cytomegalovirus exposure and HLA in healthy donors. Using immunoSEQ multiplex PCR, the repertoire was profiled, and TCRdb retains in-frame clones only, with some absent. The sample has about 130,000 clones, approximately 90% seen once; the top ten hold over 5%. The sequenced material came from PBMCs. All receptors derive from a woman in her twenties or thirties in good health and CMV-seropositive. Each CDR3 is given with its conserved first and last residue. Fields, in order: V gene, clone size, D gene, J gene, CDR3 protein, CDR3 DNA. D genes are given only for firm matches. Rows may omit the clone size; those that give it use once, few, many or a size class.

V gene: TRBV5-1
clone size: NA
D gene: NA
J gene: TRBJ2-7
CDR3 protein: CASSVRDNLYEQYF
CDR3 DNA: TGCGCCAGCAGCGTCCGGGACAACTTGTACGAGCAGTACTTC

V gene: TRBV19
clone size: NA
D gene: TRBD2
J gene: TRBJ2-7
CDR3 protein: CATTTEGRGVSEQYF
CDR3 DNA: TGTGCCACCACGACGGAGGGACGGGGGGTAAGTGAGCAGTACTTC

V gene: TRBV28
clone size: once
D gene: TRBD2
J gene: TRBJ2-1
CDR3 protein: CASSPASGTSGATVLYNEQFF
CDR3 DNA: TGTGCCAGCAGTCCGGCATCTGGGACTAGCGGGGCCACGGTCCTTTACAATGAGCAGTTCTTC

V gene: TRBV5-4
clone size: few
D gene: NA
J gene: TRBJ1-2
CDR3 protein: CASSPGVSAANYGYTF
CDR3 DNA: TGTGCCAGCAGCCCCGGGGTCTCCGCCGCTAACTATGGCTACACCTTC

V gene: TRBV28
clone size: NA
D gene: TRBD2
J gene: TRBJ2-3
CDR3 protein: CASSRPGLATDTQYF
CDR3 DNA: TGTGCCAGCAGTCGGCCGGGACTAGCGACAGATACGCAGTATTTT

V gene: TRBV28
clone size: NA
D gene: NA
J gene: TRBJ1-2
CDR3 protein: CASSLGTGGYGYTF
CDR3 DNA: TGTGCCAGCAGTTTAGGTACCGGGGGCTATGGCTACACCTTC

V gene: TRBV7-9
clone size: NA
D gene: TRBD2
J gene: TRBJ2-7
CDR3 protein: CASSFGGGNPYEQYF
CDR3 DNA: TGTGCCAGCAGCTTTGGGGGAGGGAACCCCTACGAGCAGTACTTC

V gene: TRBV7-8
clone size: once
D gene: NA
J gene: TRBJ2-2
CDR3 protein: CATTPRLENTGELFF
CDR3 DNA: TGTGCCACCACCCCGAGACTAGAGAACACCGGGGAGCTGTTTTTT

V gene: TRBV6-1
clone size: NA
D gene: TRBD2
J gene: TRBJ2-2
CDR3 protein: CASRGSSGKLFF
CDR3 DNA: TGTGCCAGCAGAGGAAGTAGCGGGAAGCTGTTTTTT

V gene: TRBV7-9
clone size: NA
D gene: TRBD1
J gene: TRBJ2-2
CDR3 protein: CASSLKGAIGELFF
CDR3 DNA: TGTGCCAGCAGCTTGAAGGGGGCCATCGGGGAGCTGTTTTTT

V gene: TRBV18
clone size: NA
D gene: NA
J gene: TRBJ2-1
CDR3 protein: CASSGTLPDEQFF
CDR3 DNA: TGTGCCAGCTCCGGGACTCTACCAGATGAGCAGTTCTTC

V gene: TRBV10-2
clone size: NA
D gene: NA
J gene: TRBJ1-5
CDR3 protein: CASRTGSNQPQHF
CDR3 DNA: TGCGCCAGCAGAACAGGGAGCAACCAGCCCCAGCATTTT

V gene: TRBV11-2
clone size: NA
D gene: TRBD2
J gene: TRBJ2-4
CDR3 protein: CASSSGTSGDIQYF
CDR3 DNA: TGTGCCAGCAGCTCAGGGACTAGCGGGGACATTCAGTACTTC

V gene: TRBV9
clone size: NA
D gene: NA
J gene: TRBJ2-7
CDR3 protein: CASSVDSSSYEQYF
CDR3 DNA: TGTGCCAGCAGCGTCGACAGCAGCTCCTACGAGCAGTACTTC

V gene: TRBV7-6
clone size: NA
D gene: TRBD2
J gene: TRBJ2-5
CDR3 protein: CASSDWASGIQETQYF
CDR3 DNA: TGTGCCAGCAGCGACTGGGCTAGCGGAATACAAGAGACCCAGTACTTC

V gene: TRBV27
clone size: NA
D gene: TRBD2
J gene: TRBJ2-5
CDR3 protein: CASSFSAGQETQYF
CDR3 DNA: TGTGCCAGCAGTTTCTCAGCGGGGCAAGAGACCCAGTACTTC

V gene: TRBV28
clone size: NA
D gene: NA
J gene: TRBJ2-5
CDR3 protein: CASSFGGSSETQYF
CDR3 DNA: TGTGCCAGCAGTTTTGGGGGGTCTTCAGAGACCCAGTACTTC

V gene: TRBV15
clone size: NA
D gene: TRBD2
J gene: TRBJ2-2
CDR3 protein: CATSATGTSALNTGELFF
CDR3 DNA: TGTGCCACCAGCGCAACCGGGACTAGCGCGCTGAACACCGGGGAGCTGTTTTTT

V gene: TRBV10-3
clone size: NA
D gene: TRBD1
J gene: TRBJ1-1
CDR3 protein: CATRRGPGQGIGTEAFF
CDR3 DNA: TGTGCCACCAGGAGAGGGCCGGGACAGGGGATCGGCACTGAAGCTTTCTTT

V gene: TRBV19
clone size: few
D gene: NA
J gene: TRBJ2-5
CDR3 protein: CASSIFVGVQETQYF
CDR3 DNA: TGTGCCAGTAGTATCTTTGTCGGGGTACAAGAGACCCAGTACTTC

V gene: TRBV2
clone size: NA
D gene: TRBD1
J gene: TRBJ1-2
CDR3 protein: CASTGQGTGYGYTF
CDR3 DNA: TGTGCCAGCACTGGACAGGGAACGGGCTATGGCTACACCTTC

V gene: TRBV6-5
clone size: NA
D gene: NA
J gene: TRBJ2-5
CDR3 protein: CASSPQGGQETQYF
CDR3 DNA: TGTGCCAGCAGCCCCCAGGGTGGGCAAGAGACCCAGTACTTC

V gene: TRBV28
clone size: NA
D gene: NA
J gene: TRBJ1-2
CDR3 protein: CASSQWVLSRGKGGYTF
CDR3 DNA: TGTGCCAGCAGTCAATGGGTGCTATCCAGAGGGAAGGGTGGCTACACCTTC

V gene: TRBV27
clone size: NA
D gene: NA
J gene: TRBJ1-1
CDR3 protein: CASSPTRNMNTEAFF
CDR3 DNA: TGTGCCAGCAGTCCCACTCGTAATATGAACACTGAAGCTTTCTTT

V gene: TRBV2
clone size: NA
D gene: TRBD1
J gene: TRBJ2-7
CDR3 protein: CASWGGTGGYEQYF
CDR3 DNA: TGTGCCAGCTGGGGCGGGACAGGGGGCTACGAGCAGTACTTC